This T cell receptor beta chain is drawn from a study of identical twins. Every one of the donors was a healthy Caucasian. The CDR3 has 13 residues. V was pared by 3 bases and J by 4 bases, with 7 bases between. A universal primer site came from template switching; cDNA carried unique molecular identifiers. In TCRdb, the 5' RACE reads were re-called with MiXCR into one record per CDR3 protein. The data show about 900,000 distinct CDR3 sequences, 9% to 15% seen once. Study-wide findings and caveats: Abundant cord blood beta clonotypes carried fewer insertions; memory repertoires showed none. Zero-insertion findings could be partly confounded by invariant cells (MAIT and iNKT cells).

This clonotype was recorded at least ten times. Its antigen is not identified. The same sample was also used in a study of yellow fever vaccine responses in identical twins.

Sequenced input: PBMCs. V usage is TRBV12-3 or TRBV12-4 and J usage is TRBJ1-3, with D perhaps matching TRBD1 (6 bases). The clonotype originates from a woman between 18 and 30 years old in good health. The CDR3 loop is CASSFGQGNTIYF. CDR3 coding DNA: TGTGCCAGCAGTTTTGGACAGGGAAACACCATATATTTT.